The source of this T cell receptor beta chain is a study of blood T cell repertoires in COVID-19 (dated by TCRdb to the early 2020s). In terms of the full investigation: Samples covering the acute and convalescent phases of COVID-19 were provided by collaborators in the United States, Italy and Spain. The prospective study material was composed of cDNA or gDNA derived from T cells, B-cell-depleted T cells, or PBMCs. Deeply sampled blood TCRbeta repertoires from subjects exposed to, actively infected with, or recovered from COVID-19 were included in the dataset. The repertoires were made available in a free public database intended to serve as a resource for research on the immune response to SARS-CoV-2. Samples were obtained from the ongoing ImmuneRACE study (first 160 participants) and from 1,000 to 1,500 subjects provided by 6 global collaborators. Nearly every sample came with metadata listing a de-identified subject ID, COVID-19 status, age in years and sex. HLA class I and class II types, where available, came from metadata supplied by the sample provider rather than from assay-based typing. The investigation overall reported the following: Clinical and demographic metadata were provided uncurated, with the amount varying by source and participant.

The cysteine opens and the phenylalanine closes a CDR3 of 14 amino acids. Only CDR3 DNA is held: 42 bases, read in frame from base 1. Taken from the germline V gene, the CDR1 and CDR2 loops are SGHRS and YFSETQ. V and J are trimmed by 0 bases and 10 bases, and the gene matches miss 5 bases of the junction. This clone was recorded only once. It lacks a known antigen. No clone much larger than this one lies a single base away; base qualities are absent. One collaborating source in Seattle enrolled patients during active infection and followed them longitudinally through the course of disease. The collaborating institutions used their own protocols to collect whole blood in K2EDTA tubes. For TCRbeta analysis, collaborators shipped samples in one of three forms: frozen whole blood, isolated PBMCs, or DNA extracted from either of those sample types. TCRbeta CDR3 regions were amplified from genomic DNA by means of the immunoSEQ Assay, a bias-controlled multiplex PCR. In the authors' own workflow: The number of nucleated cells in each sample was estimated from the amplification of reference gene primers within the assay. To quantify the absolute abundance of each unique TCRbeta CDR3 rearrangement, sequence reads were collapsed and filtered. For each sample, productive Simpson clonality was calculated as the square root of Simpson's diversity index over productive rearrangements. TCRdb holds this immuneACCESS table with in-frame rearrangements only. Some clones are missing; in checked studies, unresolved V genes explain under half, and the rest has no known cause. Clone size and V and J calls were adopted from that table, with D and trimming inferred from the DNA. The sample includes 410,000 or so clones, with about nine tenths observed a single time. Jointly, the top ten make up roughly 1.6% of the sample.

The sequencing sample was made of peripheral blood. The rearrangement combines TRBV5-1 with TRBJ2-1, with TRBD2 identical over 9 junction bases. This TCR was recovered from a woman aged 35 to 49 with COVID-19, enrolled during active disease. Read as DNA, the sequence is TGCGCCAGCAGCTTGGCCCGCGGGGGGGCCGAGCAGTTCTTC. The translation is CASSLARGGAEQFF.